The 25 T cell receptor beta chains below come from one sample, sequenced in a study of Graves' ophthalmopathy and Graves' hyperthyroidism (dated by TCRdb to the late 2010s). Sequencing was performed on an Illumina HiSeq 2000. TCR beta CDR3 regions were amplified from RNA transcripts for repertoire sequencing. HTBI primers and the Qiagen OneStep RT-PCR kit were used in a first-round RT-PCR, which was followed by a second-round multiplex PCR, size selection and purification. TCRdb reran the public reads through fastp at Q25 and MiXCR, keeping productive beta chains. Duplicate CDR3 protein sequences are folded into a single record with the most common DNA and genes. The sample records over a million distinct CDR3 sequences, approximately 35% of which are singletons. Roughly 11% of the sample is taken by the ten largest. Sequencing used peripheral blood or thyroid tissue (not recorded which). The receptors were gathered from an adult man with Graves' hyperthyroidism.

V is TRBV10-3 and J is TRBJ2-6; D may be TRBD2 (5 bases). CDR1 ENHRY and CDR2 SYGVKD come from the germline V gene. The V end was cut by 3 bases, the J end by 2 bases, with 26 bases between. CDR3 length: 21 residues. CDR3 amino acids: CAISEREYEQFRAPGANVLTF. The DNA of the CDR3 is TGTGCCATCAGTGAACGGGAATACGAGCAGTTCCGAGCACCTGGGGCCAACGTCCTGACTTTC.

This clonotype came up many times. The chain couples TRBV19 to TRBJ1-5, with D possibly matching TRBD1 (6 bases). The CDR3 covers 17 residues. Trimming shortened V by 0 bases and J by 5 bases, and 17 bases separated the two germline ends. Germline V gene sequence: CDR1 LNHDA, CDR2 SQIVND (reference sequence). DNA for the CDR3: TGTGCCAGTAGTATAGATCGTAGGAAGGGGGGCGATCAGCCCCAGCATTTT. This sequence encodes CASSIDRRKGGDQPQHF. The full variable domain, in which reference TRBV19 and TRBJ1-5 provide the parts outside the CDR3, is DGGITQSPKYLFRKEGQNVTLSCEQNLNHDAMYWYRQDPGQGLRLIYYSQIVNDFQKGDIAEGYSVSREKKESFPLTVTSAQKNPTAFYLCASSIDRRKGGDQPQHFGDGTRLSIL.

For this clonotype: At one end the junction does not follow the germline gene, possibly because of a read error. The J gene is TRBJ2-5, the V gene TRBV4-3; D is unresolved. Germline lookup yields CDR1 LGHNA and CDR2 YSLEER. CDR3 length: 14 residues. CDR3 amino acids: CANSQTVNGETQYF. The CDR3 DNA reads TGCGCCAACAGCCAAACCGTGAACGGAGAGACCCAGTACTTC.

The CDR3: CASSERETGSFGYTF. In DNA, the CDR3 is TGTGCCAGCAGTGAAAGGGAGACAGGGAGTTTCGGCTACACCTTC. The rearrangement joins TRBV2 to TRBJ1-2, with 7 bases aligning to TRBD1. The V gene's germline CDR1 is SNHLY and CDR2 FYNNEI. The CDR3 loop spans 15 amino acids. The V and J ends lost 2 bases and 8 bases, in that order; junction bases with no gene match: 11. The full variable domain, completed using reference TRBV2 and TRBJ1-2, is EPEVTQTPSHQVTQMGQEVILRCVPISNHLYFYWYRQILGQKVEFLVSFYNNEISEKSEIFDDQFSVERPDGSNFTLKIRSTKLEDSAMYFCASSERETGSFGYTFGSGTRLTVV.

The chain carries TRBV6-5 and TRBJ1-2; 11 bases are a match to TRBD1. The CDR3 totals 15 residues. The J segment lost 7 bases and the V segment lost 7 bases, leaving 11 bases of the junction unmatched. Looked up from germline, CDR1 is MNHEY and CDR2 is SVGAGI. CDR3 sequence: CASTPGQGAILGYTF. CDR3 bases: TGTGCCAGCACCCCAGGACAGGGGGCGATTCTTGGCTACACCTTC.

V and J are TRBV2 and TRBJ2-7; tentatively, D is TRBD2 (6 bases). Trimming removed 1 base at V and 7 bases at J, with 23 bases between. The germline V gene has CDR1 SNHLY and CDR2 FYNNEI. CDR3 size: 17 residues. CDR3 sequence: CASSEGLGDGSGVEQYF. The DNA of the CDR3 is TGTGCCAGCAGTGAAGGGCTGGGGGACGGGTCGGGAGTTGAGCAGTACTTC.

This chain joins TRBV27 and TRBJ2-7; no clear D gene. Between the trimmed V and J ends, which lost 4 bases and 7 bases, there was a span of 11 bases. The CDR3 runs 12 residues. CDR1 and CDR2 from the germline V gene are MNHEY and SMNVEV (reference sequence). DNA for the CDR3: TGTGCCAGCAGTTCTCGGATGGGGGAGCAGTACTTC. Its translation: CASSSRMGEQYF.

V is TRBV20-1 and J is TRBJ2-7; D tentatively fits TRBD1 or TRBD2 (6 bases each). The germline V and J ends were trimmed by 1 base and 2 bases, with 12 bases remaining between them. Germline-derived CDR1 and CDR2 are DFQATT and SNEGSKA (reference sequence). CDR3 length: 14 amino acids. In DNA form, the CDR3 reads TGCAGTGCTAGAGGGGGGGACACGACCTACGAGCAGTACTTC. It yields the protein CSARGGDTTYEQYF.

As DNA, the CDR3 is TGTGCCAGCAGTACCACAGAATATGGCTACACCTTC. Residues: CASSTTEYGYTF. J is TRBJ1-2 and V is TRBV28; D unresolved. Trimming removed 5 bases from V and 5 bases from J, with 9 bases in between. Germline CDR1 and CDR2: MDHEN and SYDVKM. The CDR3 is 12 amino acids.

This clonotype was observed many times. The rearrangement uses TRBV20-1 and TRBJ1-2, with D maybe TRBD1 (6 bases). Germline V lookup: CDR1 DFQATT, CDR2 SNEGSKA (reference sequence). V shed 0 bases and J shed 4 bases, with 9 bases lying between them. The CDR3 consists of 13 residues. The CDR3 coding sequence is TGCAGTGCTAGAGAAACAGGGAGCTATGGCTACACCTTC. This encodes CSARETGSYGYTF.

The V gene is TRBV2, the J gene TRBJ2-7, with TRBD2 matching 8 bases. This CDR3 is 16 amino acids long. With V trimmed by 5 bases and J by 0 bases, 9 bases remained unmatched. Germline values: CDR1 SNHLY, CDR2 FYNNEI. CDR3 in amino acids: CASSPHTGTSSYEQYF. In DNA, the CDR3 is TGTGCCAGCAGTCCCCACACGGGGACTAGCTCCTACGAGCAGTACTTC.

This clonotype was observed many times. The rearrangement uses TRBV7-6 and TRBJ2-2; 7 nucleotides agree with TRBD1. Trimming removed 6 bases from V and 3 bases from J; junction bases left unmatched: 4. This CDR3 region has 14 residues. The germline CDR1 and CDR2 sequences are SGHVS and FNYEAQ. The CDR3 DNA follows: TGTGCCAGCAGGTCCGACAGGGACACCGGGGAGCTGTTTTTT. It yields the protein CASRSDRDTGELFF.

This clonotype was recorded many times. A read error may produce the germline difference seen at one junction end. The rearrangement links TRBV20-1 to TRBJ1-5, with D unresolved. CDR1 is DFQATT, CDR2 SNEGSKA, per germline (reference sequence). CDR3 length equals 12 residues. The CDR3 region is CSARGSKQPQHF. DNA for the CDR3: TGCAGTGCTAGGGGCAGCAAGCAGCCCCAGCATTTT.

This clonotype appeared a few times. The CDR3 reads CAIMGAGTNYEQYF. DNA of the CDR3: TGTGCCATCATGGGAGCCGGGACCAACTACGAGCAGTACTTC. The chain recombines TRBV10-3 with TRBJ2-7; tentatively, D is TRBD1 or TRBD2 (5 bases each). This CDR3 has 14 amino acids. V lost 7 bases and J lost 3, with 16 bases in between. The germline gives CDR1 ENHRY, CDR2 SYGVKD.

This clonotype occurred many times. This sequence joins TRBV25-1 and TRBJ1-1, with D perhaps matching TRBD1 (6 bases). The V end was cut by 6 bases, the J end by 4 bases, with 12 bases between. The CDR3 sequence is 13 residues long. Germline CDR1 MGHDK, CDR2 SYGVNS. As DNA, the CDR3 is TGTGCCAGCAGAGGGGGGGCGGTCACTGAAGCTTTCTTT. Translation: CASRGGAVTEAFF.

This chain connects TRBV9 to TRBJ2-3; 7 bases line up with TRBD1. The CDR3 has 15 residues. Germline-derived CDR1 and CDR2 are SGDLS and YYNGEE. The V segment lost 3 bases and the J segment 2 bases; nucleotides outside the gene matches: 6. The CDR3 region is CASSAHRGVTDTQYF. The CDR3 DNA reads as TGTGCCAGCAGCGCACACAGGGGTGTCACAGATACGCAGTATTTT. The whole variable domain, filled in from reference TRBV9 and TRBJ2-3, reads DSGVTQTPKHLITATGQRVTLRCSPRSGDLSVYWYQQSLDQGLQFLIQYYNGEERAKGNILERFSAQQFPDLHSELNLSSLELGDSALYFCASSAHRGVTDTQYFGPGTRLTVL.

The V gene is TRBV6-2 or TRBV6-3, the J gene TRBJ1-2, with no clear D. The CDR3 is made up of 16 amino acids. Germline V gives CDR1 MNHEY, CDR2 SVGEGT. With 6 bases removed from V and 3 bases from J, the gap between germline ends came to 20 bases. The CDR3 region has the DNA TGTGCCAGCAGCCAAGCTCGGGTCCACAAGGACTATGGCTACACCTTC. Residues: CASSQARVHKDYGYTF.

This clonotype was counted many times. This chain connects TRBV11-2 to TRBJ1-2, with D unresolved. Trimming left V 5 bases short and J 5 bases short, with 15 bases between. The germline V gene has CDR1 SGHAT and CDR2 FQNNGV. The CDR3 totals 14 residues. The CDR3 here is CASSGRGILYGYTF. In DNA form, the CDR3 reads TGTGCCAGCAGCGGACGTGGGATTCTTTATGGCTACACCTTC. The entire variable domain, with the rest obtained from reference TRBV11-2 and TRBJ1-2, is as follows: EAGVAQSPRYKIIEKRQSVAFWCNPISGHATLYWYQQILGQGPKLLIQFQNNGVVDDSQLPKDRFSAERLKGVDSTLKIQPAKLEDSAVYLCASSGRGILYGYTFGSGTRLTVV.

This clonotype was seen only a few times. Given a much more abundant clone one base away, this may be a read error. The CDR3 sequence is CVSSGTVGVNEKLFF. CDR3 coding DNA: TGTGTCAGCAGTGGGACAGTCGGGGTTAATGAAAAACTGTTTTTT. The chain uses TRBV2 and TRBJ1-4, with 7 bases lining up with TRBD1. CDR3 length: 15 residues. Looked up from germline, CDR1 is SNHLY and CDR2 is FYNNEI.

As to this clonotype: Its ends do not fully match the called genes, so a read error is possible. The CDR3 nucleotides are TGTGCCAGCAGTTCCGGGACAGGGGGCAGAAACACCATATATTTT. It codes for CASSSGTGGRNTIYF. The chain is built from TRBV24-1 and TRBJ1-3; 12 bases align to TRBD1. The CDR3 runs to 15 residues. Germline V lookup: CDR1 KGHDR, CDR2 SFDVKD.

This clonotype was detected many times. V gene TRBV14 combines with J gene TRBJ1-2; no reliable D call. V was cut by 1 base and J by 7 bases, with 16 bases left in between. Germline lookup yields CDR1 SGHDN and CDR2 FVKESK. The CDR3 sequence is 15 residues long. The CDR3 spells CASSQVHGFAFGYTF. CDR3 DNA sequence: TGTGCCAGCAGCCAAGTCCATGGGTTCGCGTTTGGCTACACCTTC.

There are a few counts of this clonotype. This sequence joins TRBV28 and TRBJ1-2; 8 nucleotides match TRBD1. The V and J ends lost 4 bases and 8 bases, in that order; junction bases with no gene match: 9. The CDR3 loop spans 14 amino acids. Germline V gene lookup returns CDR1 MDHEN and CDR2 SYDVKM. CDR3 in DNA: TGTGCCAGCAGTTCGGGACAGGTCCTTTACGGCTACACCTTC. Its protein product is CASSSGQVLYGYTF.

V and J are TRBV11-2 and TRBJ2-2; tentatively, D is TRBD2 (6 bases). The CDR3 is 16 residues long. Trimming stripped 5 bases from V and 1 base from J, with 14 bases between. CDR1 is SGHAT, CDR2 FQNNGV, per germline. CDR3 DNA: TGTGCCAGCAGCCCAGGAGGCGGGATGAACACCGGGGAGCTGTTTTTT. Protein sequence: CASSPGGGMNTGELFF.

About this clonotype itself: At one end, the junction sequence differs from germline, possibly due to a read error. The chain links TRBV10-3 to TRBJ1-1; no definite D call. The length of the CDR3 is 14 residues. The germline gives CDR1 ENHRY, CDR2 SYGVKD. CDR3 loop: CAIRITGGDTEAFF. As DNA, the CDR3 is TGTGCCATCAGGATTACGGGAGGAGACACTGAAGCTTTCTTC.

This clonotype was seen a few times. The chain couples TRBV4-1 to TRBJ2-7, with TRBD1 matching over 8 bases. CDR1 and CDR2 from the germline V gene are MGHRA and YSYEKL. V shed 4 bases and J 5 bases; nucleotides not matched to a gene: 7. The CDR3 extends over 14 amino acids. The CDR3 spells CASSLRTGNDEQYF. CDR3 bases: TGCGCCAGCAGCCTTCGGACAGGGAATGACGAGCAGTACTTC.